Listed below are T cell receptor beta chains from one sample, sequenced in a study of blood T cells in healthy people across ages. TCRdb reprocessed the 5' RACE reads via MiXCR and lists one record per CDR3 protein. The table has about 1.8 million distinct CDR3 sequences, approximately 50% seen once. The sample consisted of blood. The receptor source for this set is a woman between 40 and 55 years old in good health. Both conserved end residues are part of each CDR3. Fields, in order: J gene, clone size, V gene, D gene, CDR3 protein, CDR3 DNA. D genes are given only for firm matches. Expanded clones get a size class; other rows say once, few or many, or leave the size out.

>TRBJ2-5|.|TRBV7-9|.
CASSQGGPIQETQYF
TGTGCCAGCAGCCAAGGGGGGCCCATCCAAGAGACCCAGTACTTC
>TRBJ2-1|.|TRBV10-1|TRBD2
CASSDQRGADNEQFF
TGCGCCAGCAGTGATCAGCGGGGGGCTGACAATGAGCAGTTCTTC
>TRBJ1-5|few|TRBV20-1|TRBD1
CSARSRQGDQPQHF
TGCAGTGCTAGATCCCGACAGGGCGATCAGCCCCAGCATTTT
>TRBJ2-1|.|TRBV28|.
CASSLPAGSSYNEQFF
TGTGCCAGCAGTTTACCAGCAGGCAGCTCCTACAATGAGCAGTTCTTC
>TRBJ1-6|.|TRBV27|.
CASSPLQGGNSPLHF
TGTGCCAGCAGTCCCCTACAGGGAGGTAATTCACCCCTCCACTTT
>TRBJ1-2|few|TRBV20-1|.
CSASRTNYGYTF
TGCAGTGCTTCCCGGACAAACTATGGCTACACCTTC
>TRBJ2-3|.|TRBV20-1|TRBD2
CSARTSGGPSTDTQYF
TGCAGTGCTAGGACTAGCGGGGGGCCTAGCACAGATACGCAGTATTTT
>TRBJ1-2|.|TRBV20-1|TRBD1
CSAREKGAGGYTF
TGCAGTGCTAGAGAAAAGGGGGCGGGGGGCTACACCTTC
>TRBJ1-5|.|TRBV27|.
CASSSTTGYHPYSNQPQHF
TGTGCCAGCAGTTCTACGACAGGTTACCACCCTTATAGCAATCAGCCCCAGCATTTT
>TRBJ2-1|.|TRBV9|.
CASSVASGGVPYNEQFF
TGTGCCAGCAGCGTAGCGAGCGGCGGGGTCCCCTACAATGAGCAGTTCTTC
>TRBJ1-2|.|TRBV20-1|TRBD1
CSARVASQGAGYGYTF
TGCAGTGCTAGAGTGGCATCGCAGGGGGCGGGCTATGGCTACACCTTC
>TRBJ2-1|few|TRBV7-2|TRBD2
CASTRGGVGNEQFF
TGTGCCAGCACCCGGGGAGGGGTAGGGAATGAGCAGTTCTTC
>TRBJ1-2|few|TRBV2|.
CASSSLTGGYTF
TGTGCCAGCAGTTCTTTAACAGGGGGCTACACCTTC
>TRBJ1-2|.|TRBV6-5|TRBD1
CASRLGTGGGYTF
TGTGCCAGCAGACTGGGGACAGGGGGTGGCTACACCTTC
>TRBJ1-1|.|TRBV9|.
CASSVEGWSATEAFF
TGTGCCAGCAGCGTAGAGGGGTGGTCTGCCACTGAAGCTTTCTTT
>TRBJ1-2|.|TRBV6-4|.
CASSDSTGRDTNYGYTF
TGTGCCAGCAGTGACTCAACGGGCCGAGACACTAACTATGGCTACACCTTC
>TRBJ2-3|few|TRBV3-1|.
CASSQHLTDTQYF
TGTGCCAGCAGCCAACATCTCACAGATACGCAGTATTTT
>TRBJ2-7|.|TRBV18|TRBD2
CASSPPGSGGAGEQYF
TGTGCCAGCTCACCACCGGGAAGCGGGGGGGCTGGTGAGCAGTACTTC
>TRBJ1-1|.|TRBV20-1|TRBD1
CSARDQGGGAFF
TGCAGTGCTAGAGATCAGGGGGGAGGAGCTTTCTTT
>TRBJ1-1|.|TRBV4-2|.
CASSQQAAVEGAEAFF
TGTGCCAGCAGCCAACAGGCGGCAGTTGAAGGGGCTGAAGCTTTCTTT
>TRBJ2-5|.|TRBV5-1|.
CASSLDVGGEETQYF
TGCGCCAGCAGCTTAGACGTAGGAGGGGAAGAGACCCAGTACTTC
>TRBJ2-3|.|TRBV9|.
CASSVFGDTQYF
TGTGCCAGCAGCGTTTTCGGGGATACGCAGTATTTT
>TRBJ2-7|.|TRBV3-1|.
CASSQGPRGPEQYF
TGTGCCAGCAGCCAAGGTCCCAGGGGACCCGAGCAGTACTTC
>TRBJ2-7|.|TRBV7-2|.
CASSLAPGRRTYEQYF
TGTGCCAGCAGCTTAGCCCCAGGTAGAAGGACCTACGAGCAGTACTTC
>TRBJ2-7|few|TRBV4-1|.
CASSQPPQLGRLSSYEQYF
TGCGCCAGCAGCCAACCCCCTCAACTCGGCAGGCTAAGTTCCTACGAGCAGTACTTC
>TRBJ2-7|.|TRBV3-1|TRBD1
CASSQDGTGARMQYF
TGTGCCAGCAGCCAAGACGGGACAGGGGCCCGTATGCAGTACTTC
>TRBJ2-6|.|TRBV6-1|.
CASTTGSAGANVLTF
TGTGCCAGCACCACAGGGTCGGCTGGGGCCAACGTCCTGACTTTC
>TRBJ2-7|.|TRBV19|.
CASSRHGDGYEQYF
TGTGCCAGTAGTAGACACGGTGACGGGTACGAGCAGTACTTC
>TRBJ2-3|.|TRBV6-1|.
CASSVLAVASTDTQYF
TGTGCCAGCAGTGTATTAGCGGTGGCTAGCACAGATACGCAGTATTTT
>TRBJ2-5|.|TRBV6-5|.
CASSYTGRTIGETQYF
TGTGCCAGCAGTTACACGGGACGGACGATCGGGGAGACCCAGTACTTC
>TRBJ2-1|few|TRBV20-1|TRBD2
CSAALAGSNEQFF
TGCAGTGCTGCCCTAGCGGGGAGTAATGAGCAGTTCTTC
>TRBJ2-5|.|TRBV15|TRBD2
CATSFTSGGWETQYF
TGTGCCACCAGCTTTACTAGCGGGGGTTGGGAGACCCAGTACTTC
>TRBJ1-5|.|TRBV20-1|.
CSVRTRDQRGHF
TGCAGCGTAAGGACACGGGATCAGCGGGGGCATTTT
>TRBJ1-1|.|TRBV6-1|.
CASRTERRLNTEAFF
TGTGCCAGCAGAACCGAACGACGGCTGAACACTGAAGCTTTCTTT
>TRBJ2-1|.|TRBV7-8|TRBD1
CASSHQTGAAEQFF
TGTGCCAGCAGCCATCAGACAGGGGCGGCTGAGCAGTTCTTC
>TRBJ2-7|.|TRBV28|TRBD1
CASRAQGTSGYEQYF
TGTGCCAGCAGAGCACAGGGGACCTCGGGCTACGAGCAGTACTTC
>TRBJ2-7|once|TRBV6-2/TRBV6-3|.
CASSYRQGNREYF
TGTGCCAGCAGTTACAGGCAGGGAAATCGGGAGTACTTC
>TRBJ2-5|.|TRBV21-1|.
CASRSDSRWEETQYF
TGTGCCAGCAGGAGCGACAGCCGGTGGGAAGAGACCCAGTACTTC
>TRBJ2-5|.|TRBV6-5|.
CASRPGSAPETQYF
TGTGCCAGCAGGCCGGGTTCGGCTCCAGAGACCCAGTACTTC
>TRBJ2-5|.|TRBV7-8|TRBD2
CASSGNSGGLAGDQETQYF
TGTGCCAGCAGCGGCAATTCCGGAGGACTAGCGGGGGACCAAGAGACCCAGTACTTC
>TRBJ2-5|few|TRBV3-1|.
CASSQDSGSGLRETQYF
TGTGCCAGCAGCCAAGATAGCGGTAGCGGCCTTAGGGAGACCCAGTACTTC
>TRBJ1-6|few|TRBV10-3|.
CAISASGPLDSPLHF
TGTGCCATCAGTGCTTCAGGGCCTCTCGATTCACCCCTCCACTTT
>TRBJ2-3|once|TRBV20-1|TRBD2
CSARDQGTSGGSDTQYF
TGCAGTGCTAGGGACCAGGGGACTAGCGGGGGGTCAGATACGCAGTATTTT